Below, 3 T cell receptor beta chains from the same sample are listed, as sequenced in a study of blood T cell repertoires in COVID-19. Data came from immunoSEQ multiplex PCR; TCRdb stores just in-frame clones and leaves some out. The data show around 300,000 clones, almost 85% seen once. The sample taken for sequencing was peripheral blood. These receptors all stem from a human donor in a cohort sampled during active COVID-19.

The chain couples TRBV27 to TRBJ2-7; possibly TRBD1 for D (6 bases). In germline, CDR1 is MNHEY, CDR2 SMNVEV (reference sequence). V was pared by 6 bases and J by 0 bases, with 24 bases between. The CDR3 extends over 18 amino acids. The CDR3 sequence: CASSPKEEGTIYSYEQYF. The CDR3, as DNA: TGTGCCAGCAGCCCTAAAGAAGAAGGGACAATCTACTCCTACGAGCAGTACTTC.

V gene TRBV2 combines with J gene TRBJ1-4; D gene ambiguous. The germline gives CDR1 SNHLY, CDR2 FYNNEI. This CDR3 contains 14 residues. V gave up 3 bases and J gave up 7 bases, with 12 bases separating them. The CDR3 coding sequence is TGTGCCAGCAGTGACGGGTGGAAGAGTGAAAAACTGTTTTTT. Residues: CASSDGWKSEKLFF.

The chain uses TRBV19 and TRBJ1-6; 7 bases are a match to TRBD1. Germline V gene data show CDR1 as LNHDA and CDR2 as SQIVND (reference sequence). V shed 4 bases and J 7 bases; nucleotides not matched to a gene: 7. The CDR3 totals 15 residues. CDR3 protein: CASSTGQVRNSPLHF. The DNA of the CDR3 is TGTGCCAGTAGTACCGGACAGGTGAGGAATTCACCCCTCCACTTT.